Here is one T cell receptor (beta chain) with its context. The CDR3 extends over 12 amino acids. CDR1 SQVTM and CDR2 ANQGSEA come from the germline V gene. The repertoire was sequenced with immunoSEQ multiplex PCR; TCRdb's copy has only in-frame clones and lacks some. The profile shows 190,000 or so clones, around 80% of them singletons. This entry comes from a study of blood T cell repertoires in COVID-19. Study information: Samples taken during acute and convalescent COVID-19 were collected in the United States, Italy and Spain. From T cells, B-cell-depleted T cells, or PBMCs came the material, which was cDNA or gDNA.

Enrollment of patients from Seattle took place during active infection, with longitudinal follow-up. The rearrangement uses TRBV29-1 and TRBJ2-7; D may be TRBD1 (5 bases). This sequence originates from a woman aged 80 or over with COVID-19, enrolled during active disease. Specimen: peripheral blood. For the CDR3, the DNA is TGCAGTGCCGGGTCAGGGATCTACGAGCAGTACTTC. The encoded protein is CSAGSGIYEQYF.